This T cell receptor beta chain was obtained from a study of blood T cell repertoires in COVID-19. Data came from immunoSEQ multiplex PCR; TCRdb stores just in-frame clones and leaves some out. The repertoire includes 150,000 or so clones, 88% of them detected once, and 0.95% to 1.5% sits in the top ten. The CDR3 totals 16 residues. V lost 2 bases and J lost 3, with 14 bases in between. Germline V gene lookup returns CDR1 LGHNA and CDR2 YSLEER. Sequenced material: PBMCs or T cells enriched from blood (not recorded which). The sequence was obtained from a woman aged 25 to 39 with acute COVID-19. J is TRBJ1-3 and V is TRBV4-3; D is undetermined. CDR3 sequence: CASSQPGPGHGNTIYF. CDR3 sequence (DNA): TGCGCCAGCAGCCAACCAGGTCCCGGCCATGGAAACACCATATATTTT.